Following are 12 T cell receptor beta chains from one sample sequenced in a study of shared clonotypes between healthy human individuals. TCRdb keeps only in-frame clones here, not all; method: immunoSEQ multiplex PCR. The sample lists roughly 2 million clones; 85% to 95% were seen once. The material sequenced was naive CD4+ T cells sorted from blood. Described subset: CD45RA+ positively selected. These receptors were taken from a man aged 18 to 29 in good health.

The V call is TRBV7-2, the J call TRBJ1-4, with 8 bases fitting TRBD1. Germline V CDR1 and CDR2: SGHTA, FQGNSA. Trimming at V came to 4 bases and at J to 7 bases, leaving 8 bases not matched to a gene. The CDR3 extends over 15 amino acids. This chain's CDR3 is CASSSEAGGFEKLFF. In nucleotides, the CDR3 is TGTGCCAGCAGCTCAGAGGCAGGGGGCTTTGAAAAACTGTTTTTT.

The rearrangement links TRBV2 to TRBJ1-2; TRBD1 might be the D (5 bases). The CDR3 consists of 14 residues. The germline V gene has CDR1 SNHLY and CDR2 FYNNEI. Trimming removed 2 bases at V and 5 bases at J, with 12 bases between. The CDR3 bases are TGTGCCAGCAGTGAACGGGGTAACAGGTATGGCTACACCTTC. The encoded protein is CASSERGNRYGYTF.

The J gene is TRBJ2-7, the V gene TRBV2, with 9 positions matching TRBD1. Germline V gene sequence: CDR1 SNHLY, CDR2 FYNNEI. The CDR3 contains 14 residues. Losses at the gene ends were 9 bases for V and 0 bases for J; bases not matched to a gene: 6. The CDR3 reads CASTTGQGSYEQYF. CDR3 nucleotides: TGTGCCAGTACTACGGGACAGGGCTCCTACGAGCAGTACTTC.

The chain couples TRBV18 to TRBJ2-3; D ambiguous. V was trimmed by 5 bases and J by 3 bases, leaving 9 bases between them. CDR1 KGHSH and CDR2 LQKENI come from the germline V gene. This CDR3 comprises 13 residues. CDR3 in DNA: TGTGCCAGCTCATCGGCCGGGACAGATACGCAGTATTTT. Amino acids: CASSSAGTDTQYF.

The chain carries TRBV7-9 and TRBJ2-5; 8 bases agree with TRBD2. The CDR3 sequence is 15 residues long. Per germline, CDR1 SEHNR and CDR2 FQNEAQ (reference sequence). The trim removed 7 bases at V and 2 bases at J, leaving 9 bases unmatched. Written as DNA, the CDR3 is TGTGCCAGCATAGCTCTCGGACTAGCTCAAGAGACCCAGTACTTC. Protein sequence: CASIALGLAQETQYF.

The V and J genes are TRBV5-1 and TRBJ1-2; 7 bases map to TRBD1. The CDR3 extends over 14 amino acids. Germline CDR1 SGHRS, CDR2 YFSETQ. The V segment lost 2 bases and the J segment 2 bases; nucleotides outside the gene matches: 3. CDR3 in amino acids: CASSFETGNYGYTF. The CDR3 DNA is TGCGCCAGCAGCTTTGAGACAGGGAACTATGGCTACACCTTC.

This chain joins TRBV5-4 and TRBJ1-1; possible D gene TRBD1, 5 bases. Looked up from germline, CDR1 is SGHNT and CDR2 is YYREEE (reference sequence). Between the trimmed V and J ends, which lost 5 bases and 6 bases, there was a span of 23 bases. This CDR3 is built from 16 residues. This CDR3 is CASREGRGGVVAEAFF. Here the CDR3 DNA reads TGTGCCAGCAGAGAGGGAAGGGGCGGAGTGGTCGCTGAAGCTTTCTTT.

This chain connects TRBV15 to TRBJ1-1, with D unresolved. Trimming shortened V by 0 bases and J by 11 bases, and 16 bases separated the two germline ends. The CDR3 is 14 amino acids. Per germline, CDR1 LNHNV and CDR2 YYDKDF (reference sequence). The CDR3 protein is CATSRDNVRREAFF. The CDR3 DNA is TGTGCCACCAGCAGAGATAACGTCAGGAGGGAGGCTTTCTTT.

Here the CDR3 reads CASSLVGVTNEKLFF. The DNA for the CDR3 is TGTGCCAGCAGCTTGGTCGGAGTAACTAATGAAAAACTGTTTTTT. The chain uses TRBV7-2 and TRBJ1-4; D remains ambiguous. Germline CDR1 and CDR2: SGHTA and FQGNSA. Trimming stripped 3 bases from V and 1 base from J, with 9 bases between. The CDR3 runs to 15 residues.

As to this clone: Other DNA sequences in this specimen translate into the identical CDR3. The chain is built from TRBV5-4 and TRBJ1-4, with D unresolved. The V end was cut by 2 bases, the J end by 0 bases, with 8 bases between. Per the germline V gene, CDR1 is SGHNT and CDR2 is YYREEE (reference sequence). CDR3 length equals 15 residues. CDR3 in amino acids: CASSFAGATNEKLFF. DNA for the CDR3: TGTGCCAGCAGCTTCGCCGGGGCAACTAATGAAAAACTGTTTTTT.

The V gene is TRBV6-5, the J gene TRBJ2-7; TRBD1 aligns across 10 bases. The CDR3 totals 14 residues. Losses at the gene ends were 5 bases for V and 2 bases for J; bases not matched to a gene: 3. The germline gives CDR1 MNHEY, CDR2 SVGAGI. In nucleotides, the CDR3 is TGTGCCAGCAGTAAGACAGGGGGCCCCTACGAGCAGTACTTC. This sequence encodes CASSKTGGPYEQYF.

V is TRBV2 and J is TRBJ2-2; D perhaps matches TRBD2 (6 bases). CDR1 and CDR2 from the germline V gene are SNHLY and FYNNEI. Deletions cut 6 bases from V and 6 bases from J, with 11 bases between. The CDR3 covers 13 residues. CDR3 DNA: TGTGCCAGCAGAGGGACTCGTGCCGGGGAGCTGTTTTTT. It yields the protein CASRGTRAGELFF. Full variable domain (outside the CDR3, taken from reference TRBV2 and TRBJ2-2): EPEVTQTPSHQVTQMGQEVILRCVPISNHLYFYWYRQILGQKVEFLVSFYNNEISEKSEIFDDQFSVERPDGSNFTLKIRSTKLEDSAMYFCASRGTRAGELFFGEGSRLTVL.